The subject of this entry is one T cell receptor beta chain. Its specificity is unknown. A much larger clonotype is one base distant, so this may be a read error. The sample comes from a study of response to subunit inactivated influenza vaccine. MiXCR, applied by TCRdb to the RT-PCR reads, yields one record per CDR3 protein. The sample records 550,000 to 800,000 distinct CDR3 sequences, 11% to 15% being singletons. The CDR3 has 13 amino acids. V lost 3 bases, J lost 4 bases, and 6 bases lay in between. Germline CDR1 reads MNHEY; CDR2 reads SVGEGT. Study outcomes and limitations: T cells newly recruited by each seasonal influenza vaccination are few, the authors suggested.

The sequencing here drew on PBMCs from blood, taken around two weeks before vaccination. J is TRBJ2-2 and V is TRBV6-2 or TRBV6-3; D unresolved. This receptor was obtained from a man between 45 and 60 years old who received an inactivated influenza vaccine. CDR3 protein: CASSYLSTGELFF. The CDR3 region has the DNA TGTGCCAGCAGTTATTTGAGCACCGGGGAGCTGTTTTTT.